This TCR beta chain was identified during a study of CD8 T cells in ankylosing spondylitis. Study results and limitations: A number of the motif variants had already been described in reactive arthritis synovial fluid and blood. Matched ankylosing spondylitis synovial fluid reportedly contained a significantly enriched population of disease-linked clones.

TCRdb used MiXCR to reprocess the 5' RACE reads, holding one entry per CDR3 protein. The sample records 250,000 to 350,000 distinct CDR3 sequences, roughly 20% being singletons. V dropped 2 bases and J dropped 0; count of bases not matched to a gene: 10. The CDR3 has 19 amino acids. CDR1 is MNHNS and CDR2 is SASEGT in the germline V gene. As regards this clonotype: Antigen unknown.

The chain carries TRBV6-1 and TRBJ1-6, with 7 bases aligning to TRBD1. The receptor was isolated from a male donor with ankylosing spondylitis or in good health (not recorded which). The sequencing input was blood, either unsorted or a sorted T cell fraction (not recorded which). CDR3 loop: CASSERVHRGGSYNSPLHF. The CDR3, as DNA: TGTGCCAGCAGTGAAAGGGTCCACAGGGGAGGCTCCTATAATTCACCCCTCCACTTT.